Only a few counts were recorded for the clone carrying this T cell receptor beta chain. Antigen: not known. Each sample had at least 6 million PBMCs isolated. Germline lookup yields CDR1 MDHEN and CDR2 SYDVKM. With 2 bases clipped from V and 2 bases from J, the junction kept 3 bases outside the gene matches. CDR3 length: 15 amino acids. The sample belongs to a study of blood T cells in healthy people across ages. At the level of the study: T cells yielded about one barcoded beta molecule per two cells through template switching. Notes on the study in general: The unknown donor CMV status may have confounded expanded clonotype changes. Without sorted subsets, naive and antigen-experienced compartments could not be conclusively compared.

For the second PCR, which ran for about 7 to 12 cycles, a sample-barcoded 5' primer and a J-beta primer mix were used. TCRdb ran MiXCR on the 5' RACE reads and lists one entry per CDR3 protein. The sample lists some 710,000 distinct CDR3 sequences; more than 35% were seen once. The source of this sequence is a man aged 80 or over in good health. V gene TRBV28 combines with J gene TRBJ2-1, with 7 positions matching TRBD1. Sequencing was done on a sample of blood. CDR3: CASSLPGQTYNEQFF. CDR3 sequence (DNA): TGTGCCAGCAGTTTACCGGGACAGACCTACAATGAGCAGTTCTTC.